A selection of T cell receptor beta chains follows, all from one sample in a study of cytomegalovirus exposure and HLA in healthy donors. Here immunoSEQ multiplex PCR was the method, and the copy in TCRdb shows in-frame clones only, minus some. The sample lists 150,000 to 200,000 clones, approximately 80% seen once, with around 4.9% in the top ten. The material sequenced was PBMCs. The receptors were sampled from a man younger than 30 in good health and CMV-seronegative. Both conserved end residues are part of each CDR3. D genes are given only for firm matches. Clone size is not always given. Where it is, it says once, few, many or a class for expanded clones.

CDR3: CASSSPRVGRPRPLHF; DNA: TGTGCCAGCAGCTCGCCCCGTGTGGGCAGGCCTCGACCCCTCCACTTT; J: TRBJ1-6; V: TRBV5-8; D: .; size: .
CDR3: CASSSGVNTEAFF; DNA: TGTGCCAGTAGTTCAGGGGTCAACACTGAAGCTTTCTTT; J: TRBJ1-1; V: TRBV19; D: .; size: .
CDR3: CASRLAELYEQYF; DNA: TGTGCCAGCCGACTAGCGGAGCTCTACGAGCAGTACTTC; J: TRBJ2-7; V: TRBV2; D: TRBD2; size: .
CDR3: CASSWGGPASYNEQFF; DNA: TGCGCCAGCAGCTGGGGGGGACCAGCCTCCTACAATGAGCAGTTCTTC; J: TRBJ2-1; V: TRBV5-1; D: TRBD2; size: .
CDR3: CASSLGLSSYNEQFF; DNA: TGCGCCAGCAGCCTAGGACTATCCTCCTACAATGAGCAGTTCTTC; J: TRBJ2-1; V: TRBV5-1; D: .; size: .
CDR3: CASSLTGAGNQPQHF; DNA: TGTGCCAGCAGTCTGACAGGGGCCGGGAATCAGCCCCAGCATTTT; J: TRBJ1-5; V: TRBV27; D: TRBD1; size: .
CDR3: CACKGTGDRHTNEKLFF; DNA: TGTGCCTGTAAAGGGACAGGGGATCGACATACTAATGAAAAACTGTTTTTT; J: TRBJ1-4; V: TRBV30; D: TRBD1; size: .
CDR3: CASSVRNTEAFF; DNA: TGTGCCAGCTCGGTCCGGAACACTGAAGCTTTCTTT; J: TRBJ1-1; V: TRBV19; D: .; size: few
CDR3: CASSLATGEQFF; DNA: TGCGCCAGCAGCTTGGCGACAGGTGAGCAGTTCTTC; J: TRBJ2-1; V: TRBV5-1; D: .; size: .
CDR3: CASRGASGPGDTQYF; DNA: TGCGCCAGCAGAGGGGCTAGCGGCCCCGGGGATACGCAGTATTTT; J: TRBJ2-3; V: TRBV5-1; D: TRBD2; size: .
CDR3: CASSLTGSAIRYGYTF; DNA: TGTGCCAGCAGCCTAACGGGGAGCGCGATTCGGTATGGCTACACCTTC; J: TRBJ1-2; V: TRBV14; D: .; size: .
CDR3: CASSVGGATNEKLFF; DNA: TGTGCCAGCAGCGTAGGAGGAGCAACTAATGAAAAACTGTTTTTT; J: TRBJ1-4; V: TRBV9; D: .; size: few
CDR3: CASSLGGLGAFF; DNA: TGCGCCAGCAGCTTGGGTGGACTCGGAGCTTTCTTT; J: TRBJ1-1; V: TRBV5-1; D: .; size: many
CDR3: CSSSLGEGGLNEQFF; DNA: TGTTCCAGCAGCTTAGGGGAGGGGGGGCTGAATGAGCAGTTCTTC; J: TRBJ2-1; V: TRBV7-9; D: .; size: once
CDR3: CASSPTGGRAYNEQFF; DNA: TGTGCCAGCAGCCCCACCGGCGGGAGGGCCTACAATGAGCAGTTCTTC; J: TRBJ2-1; V: TRBV6-6; D: TRBD2; size: once
CDR3: CASSFRGNNEQFF; DNA: TGTGCCAGCAGCTTCAGGGGGAACAATGAGCAGTTCTTC; J: TRBJ2-1; V: TRBV5-8; D: TRBD1; size: .
CDR3: CASSFESHEQYF; DNA: TGCGCCAGCAGCTTTGAGAGCCACGAGCAGTACTTC; J: TRBJ2-7; V: TRBV5-1; D: .; size: .
CDR3: CASSDRGATTHFDTQYF; DNA: TGTGCCAGCAGCGACCGGGGGGCGACTACTCATTTTGATACGCAGTATTTT; J: TRBJ2-3; V: TRBV21-1; D: .; size: .
CDR3: CASRRFYRANYGYTF; DNA: TGTGCCAGCAGGCGTTTTTACAGGGCTAACTATGGCTACACCTTC; J: TRBJ1-2; V: TRBV13; D: .; size: .
CDR3: CASKGAYTGELFF; DNA: TGTGCCAGCAAAGGAGCCTACACCGGGGAGCTGTTTTTT; J: TRBJ2-2; V: TRBV2; D: .; size: .
CDR3: CASSFYRGYEQYF; DNA: TGTGCCAGCAGCTTTTACAGGGGATACGAGCAGTACTTC; J: TRBJ2-7; V: TRBV5-6; D: TRBD1; size: .
CDR3: CASSLVAGVTMLETQYF; DNA: TGCGCCAGCAGCTTGGTGGCAGGGGTAACAATGTTAGAGACCCAGTACTTC; J: TRBJ2-5; V: TRBV5-1; D: .; size: .
CDR3: CASSVGGNTGELFF; DNA: TGTGCCAGCAGCGTCGGGGGGAACACCGGGGAGCTGTTTTTT; J: TRBJ2-2; V: TRBV9; D: .; size: .
CDR3: CASSFESAGGYEQYF; DNA: TGTGCCAGCAGTTTTGAGTCAGCGGGTGGTTACGAGCAGTACTTC; J: TRBJ2-7; V: TRBV6-1; D: .; size: .
CDR3: CASSPPSMGLDNYGYTF; DNA: TGTGCCAGCAGTCCTCCGTCAATGGGGCTGGATAACTATGGCTACACCTTC; J: TRBJ1-2; V: TRBV28; D: .; size: .
CDR3: CATKHWTSPTYEQYF; DNA: TGTGCCACCAAGCATTGGACTAGCCCAACCTACGAGCAGTACTTC; J: TRBJ2-7; V: TRBV5-4; D: TRBD2; size: .
CDR3: CASSRSTGQETQYF; DNA: TGTGCCAGCAGCCGCTCGACAGGCCAAGAGACCCAGTACTTC; J: TRBJ2-5; V: TRBV7-2; D: .; size: .
CDR3: CAWAPGLAGGADTQYF; DNA: TGTGCCTGGGCCCCGGGACTAGCGGGAGGCGCAGATACGCAGTATTTT; J: TRBJ2-3; V: TRBV30; D: TRBD2; size: .
CDR3: CASTERISGGTEAFF; DNA: TGTGCCAGCACAGAACGTATCAGCGGAGGCACTGAAGCTTTCTTT; J: TRBJ1-1; V: TRBV2; D: .; size: once
CDR3: CAAGGGEGVGYEQYF; DNA: TGTGCCGCCGGCGGGGGGGAGGGAGTTGGTTACGAGCAGTACTTC; J: TRBJ2-7; V: TRBV5-8; D: TRBD2; size: .
CDR3: CASSLRGVGNSGNTIYF; DNA: TGTGCCAGCAGCTTACGGGGGGTGGGAAACTCTGGAAACACCATATATTTT; J: TRBJ1-3; V: TRBV7-2; D: .; size: .
CDR3: CASSSDREAQYF; DNA: TGTGCCAGCAGTTCTGACAGGGAGGCGCAGTACTTC; J: TRBJ2-7; V: TRBV7-8; D: .; size: .
CDR3: CASSLLGGQGGAGELFF; DNA: TGCGCCAGCAGCTTGCTCGGGGGACAGGGGGGCGCCGGGGAGCTGTTTTTT; J: TRBJ2-2; V: TRBV5-1; D: TRBD1; size: .
CDR3: CAWSITHTEAFF; DNA: TGTGCCTGGAGTATCACTCACACTGAAGCTTTCTTT; J: TRBJ1-1; V: TRBV30; D: .; size: few
CDR3: CASSLDSGRSSYEQYF; DNA: TGTGCCAGCAGCTTGGACAGCGGGAGGAGCTCCTACGAGCAGTACTTC; J: TRBJ2-7; V: TRBV5-4; D: TRBD2; size: once
CDR3: CASSLRNTEAFF; DNA: TGTGCCAGCAGCTTGCGGAACACTGAAGCTTTCTTT; J: TRBJ1-1; V: TRBV5-6; D: .; size: .
CDR3: CAISDWPGSPRTEAFF; DNA: TGTGCCATCAGTGACTGGCCGGGATCCCCTCGCACTGAAGCTTTCTTT; J: TRBJ1-1; V: TRBV10-3; D: .; size: few
CDR3: CSVCRDREGNTEAFF; DNA: TGCAGCGTTTGCCGGGACAGGGAAGGGAACACTGAAGCTTTCTTT; J: TRBJ1-1; V: TRBV29-1; D: TRBD1; size: .
CDR3: CASSSSSYNSPLHF; DNA: TGTGCCAGCAGCTCCAGCTCCTATAATTCACCCCTCCACTTT; J: TRBJ1-6; V: TRBV5-6; D: .; size: few
CDR3: CASSATGTAPYEQYF; DNA: TGTGCCAGCAGCGCAACCGGGACAGCCCCCTACGAGCAGTACTTC; J: TRBJ2-7; V: TRBV7-2; D: TRBD1; size: .
CDR3: CASRAYSNQPQHF; DNA: TGTGCCAGTAGAGCTTATAGCAATCAGCCCCAGCATTTT; J: TRBJ1-5; V: TRBV19; D: .; size: .
CDR3: CASSRGAANTEAFF; DNA: TGTGCCAGCAGCAGGGGTGCGGCAAACACTGAAGCTTTCTTT; J: TRBJ1-1; V: TRBV27; D: .; size: .